The 15 T cell receptor beta chains given below trace back to one sample, sequenced in a study of cytomegalovirus exposure and HLA in healthy donors. The PCR was carried out with 60 Vbeta primers and 13 Jbeta primers. Sequencing was performed with immunoSEQ multiplex PCR; in TCRdb, only in-frame clones are kept and a portion is missing. The sample records 180,000 or so clones, over 75% being singletons. Material: PBMCs. The receptor source for this set is a woman in her 30s in good health and CMV-seronegative.

This clone showed up just once. The chain couples TRBV7-2 to TRBJ2-3, with 7 bases fitting TRBD1. The CDR3 contains 15 residues. CDR1 and CDR2 from the germline V gene are SGHTA and FQGNSA. The V and J ends lost 6 bases and 2 bases, in that order; junction bases with no gene match: 8. CDR3 sequence: CASRRGTANTDTQYF. CDR3 bases: TGTGCCAGCAGGAGAGGGACAGCTAACACAGATACGCAGTATTTT. Drawing the rest from reference TRBV7-2 and TRBJ2-3, the complete variable domain is GAGVSQSPSNKVTEKGKDVELRCDPISGHTALYWYRQSLGQGLEFLIYFQGNSAPDKSGLPSDRFSAERTGGSVSTLTIQRTQQEDSAVYLCASRRGTANTDTQYFGPGTRLTVL.

The chain links TRBV6-1 to TRBJ2-7; 8 nucleotides align to TRBD1. This CDR3 region has 12 residues. V was clipped by 6 bases and J by 7 bases; unmatched bases: 5. In germline, CDR1 is MNHNS, CDR2 SASEGT. CDR3 nucleotide sequence: TGTGCCAGCAGCCAACAGGGGGAGGAGCAGTACTTC. It yields the protein CASSQQGEEQYF.

V gene TRBV6-5 combines with J gene TRBJ1-1; D ambiguous. The V gene's germline CDR1 is MNHEY and CDR2 SVGAGI. V was trimmed by 0 bases and J by 0 bases, leaving 5 bases between them. There are 14 residues in the CDR3. The CDR3 sequence is CASSYSGVNTEAFF. CDR3 sequence (DNA): TGTGCCAGCAGTTACTCGGGAGTGAACACTGAAGCTTTCTTT.

The chain has TRBV7-2 and TRBJ1-2, with 7 nucleotides matching TRBD1. Germline trimming cut 1 base from V and 7 bases from J; bases unmatched to any gene: 12. CDR1 and CDR2 (germline): SGHTA, FQGNSA. The CDR3 has 16 amino acids. CDR3 loop: CASSLVDRVEAGGYTF. The CDR3 DNA sequence: TGTGCCAGCAGCTTAGTAGACAGGGTTGAGGCAGGTGGCTACACCTTC.

The chain uses TRBV2 and TRBJ2-3; D perhaps matches TRBD2 (6 bases). The V and J ends lost 7 bases and 1 base respectively, with 18 bases between them. Germline CDR1 reads SNHLY; CDR2 reads FYNNEI. The CDR3 length is 16 residues. CDR3 protein: CASTRPGRGGTDTQYF. The CDR3 DNA follows: TGTGCCAGCACTCGACCCGGGAGAGGTGGCACAGATACGCAGTATTTT.

Here the CDR3 DNA reads TGTGCCAGCAGAAGGGACAGTAATTATAATTCACCCCTCCACTTT. It specifies CASRRDSNYNSPLHF. This chain joins TRBV7-6 and TRBJ1-6, with 7 bases that match TRBD1. The CDR3 is 15 residues long. Trimming removed 6 bases from V and 4 bases from J; junction bases left unmatched: 6. In germline, CDR1 is SGHVS, CDR2 FNYEAQ.

As to this clone: One end of the junction varies from germline; a read error may be responsible. The V gene is TRBV6-5, the J gene TRBJ1-4; no clear D gene. Germline V gene sequence: CDR1 MNHEY, CDR2 SVGAGI. The CDR3 totals 15 residues. The CDR3 region is CASRATREANEKLLF. The CDR3, as DNA: TGTGCCAGCAGAGCGACTAGGGAGGCTAATGAAAAACTGCTTTTT.

The V and J genes are TRBV5-1 and TRBJ1-2; a possible D gene is TRBD1 (5 bases). Germline values: CDR1 SGHRS, CDR2 YFSETQ. The CDR3 is made up of 14 amino acids. V lost 1 base, J lost 2 bases, and 9 bases lay in between. CDR3 sequence (DNA): TGCGCCAGCAGCTTGAACAGGATCAACTATGGCTACACCTTC. Translated: CASSLNRINYGYTF. Full variable domain (remainder filled in from reference TRBV5-1 and TRBJ1-2): KAGVTQTPRYLIKTRGQQVTLSCSPISGHRSVSWYQQTPGQGLQFLFEYFSETQRNKGNFPGRFSGRQFSNSRSEMNVSTLELGDSALYLCASSLNRINYGYTFGSGTRLTVV.

This chain joins TRBV5-1 and TRBJ1-2, with D possibly TRBD1 on 6 matching bases. The CDR3 runs 14 residues. Trimming removed 0 bases at V and 7 bases at J, with 13 bases between. Germline V lookup: CDR1 SGHRS, CDR2 YFSETQ. The CDR3 loop is CASSLVGRGSGYTF. In DNA form, the CDR3 reads TGCGCCAGCAGCTTGGTTGGCAGGGGAAGTGGCTACACCTTC.

The CDR3 spells CASSLGRGRGLSTEAFF. CDR3 bases: TGCGCCAGCAGCTTGGGCCGGGGTAGAGGACTGAGCACTGAAGCTTTCTTT. The chain is built from TRBV5-1 and TRBJ1-1, with D uncertain. Trimming took off 0 bases at V and 4 bases at J, with 19 bases between the two ends. This CDR3 is built from 17 residues. Germline lookup yields CDR1 SGHRS and CDR2 YFSETQ.

The chain carries TRBV28 and TRBJ1-2, with a possible D match to TRBD1 (5 bases). The CDR3 consists of 12 residues. With 5 bases removed from V and 10 bases from J, the gap between germline ends came to 14 bases. Germline CDR1 reads MDHEN; CDR2 reads SYDVKM. In DNA, the CDR3 is TGTGCCAGCAGTGCGGGGGAAAGACCCTACACCTTC. Protein: CASSAGERPYTF.

The chain is built from TRBV10-1 and TRBJ1-6, with no clear D. Germline CDR1 reads WNHNN; CDR2 reads SYGVQD (reference sequence). The CDR3 contains 13 residues. V was shortened by 2 bases and J by 8 bases, with 7 bases between the two germline ends. In DNA form, the CDR3 reads TGCGCCAGCAGTGAGGGTCAGTATTCACCCCTCCACTTT. Translated, it gives CASSEGQYSPLHF.

The chain is built from TRBV27 and TRBJ2-4, with a weak D call TRBD2 (6 bases). The CDR3 is 13 residues long. V gave up 6 bases and J gave up 10 bases, with 16 bases separating them. Germline V gene lookup returns CDR1 MNHEY and CDR2 SMNVEV (reference sequence). The CDR3 sequence: CASSPQTGRIQYF. The CDR3 nucleotides are TGTGCCAGCAGCCCCCAAACGGGGAGGATTCAGTACTTC.

This rearrangement joins TRBV30 to TRBJ1-1, with 8 positions matching TRBD1. CDR1 and CDR2 from the germline V gene are GTSNPN and SVGIG (reference sequence). V trimming: 8 bases; J trimming: 2 bases; junction bases outside the gene matches: 13. This CDR3 is built from 15 residues. The CDR3 reads CAGDKIGQGNTEAFF. CDR3 DNA: TGTGCCGGAGATAAAATCGGACAGGGCAACACTGAAGCTTTCTTT. Full variable domain (outside the CDR3, taken from reference TRBV30 and TRBJ1-1): SQTIHQWPATLVQPVGSPLSLECTVEGTSNPNLYWYRQAAGRGLQLLFYSVGIGQISSEVPQNLSASRPQDRQFILSSKKLLLSDSGFYLCAGDKIGQGNTEAFFGQGTRLTVV.

This clone has a handful of counts. The chain carries TRBV14 and TRBJ2-2; TRBD1 is a possible D gene (6 bases). With 1 base removed from V and 2 bases from J, the gap between germline ends came to 14 bases. The CDR3 spans 17 residues. The V gene's germline CDR1 is SGHDN and CDR2 FVKESK. The CDR3 protein is CASSQGRPGDNTGELFF. Here the CDR3 DNA reads TGTGCCAGCAGCCAAGGTAGACCAGGGGATAACACCGGGGAGCTGTTTTTT.